This TCR beta chain stems from a study of T cell repertoires in cytomegalovirus infection. Study details: CMV epitopes, recently identified HLA-C-restricted and well-studied HLA-B-restricted, were used. Public TCR beta signature analysis indicated the presence of both CMV infection and matching HLA type. General observations from the study: Of the TCR beta families, the public ones yielded a cumulative frequency that identified carriers of CMV plus the relevant HLA. There were HLA-C-restricted CMV-specific TCR beta clonotypes dominating the ex vivo response.

TCRdb ran MiXCR on the reads and lists one entry per CDR3 protein. The table includes roughly 120,000 distinct CDR3 sequences, 32% detected once. This clonotype was counted a few times. Its antigen is currently unknown. CDR1 is ENHRY and CDR2 is SYGVKD in the germline V gene. The CDR3 contains 13 residues. Trimming stripped 6 bases from V and 5 bases from J, with 13 bases between. The rearrangement links TRBV10-3 to TRBJ2-5; D gene uncertain. The input for sequencing was CD8+ T cells from cultured PBMCs, taken from culture after CMV antigen stimulation. The source of this sequence is a human donor in good health (CMV status not recorded). Some clones in this sample may be carry-over from other donors' samples. The CDR3, as DNA: TGTGCCATCAGCCCAACAGTCCCGGAGACCCAGTACTTC. Its protein product is CAISPTVPETQYF.